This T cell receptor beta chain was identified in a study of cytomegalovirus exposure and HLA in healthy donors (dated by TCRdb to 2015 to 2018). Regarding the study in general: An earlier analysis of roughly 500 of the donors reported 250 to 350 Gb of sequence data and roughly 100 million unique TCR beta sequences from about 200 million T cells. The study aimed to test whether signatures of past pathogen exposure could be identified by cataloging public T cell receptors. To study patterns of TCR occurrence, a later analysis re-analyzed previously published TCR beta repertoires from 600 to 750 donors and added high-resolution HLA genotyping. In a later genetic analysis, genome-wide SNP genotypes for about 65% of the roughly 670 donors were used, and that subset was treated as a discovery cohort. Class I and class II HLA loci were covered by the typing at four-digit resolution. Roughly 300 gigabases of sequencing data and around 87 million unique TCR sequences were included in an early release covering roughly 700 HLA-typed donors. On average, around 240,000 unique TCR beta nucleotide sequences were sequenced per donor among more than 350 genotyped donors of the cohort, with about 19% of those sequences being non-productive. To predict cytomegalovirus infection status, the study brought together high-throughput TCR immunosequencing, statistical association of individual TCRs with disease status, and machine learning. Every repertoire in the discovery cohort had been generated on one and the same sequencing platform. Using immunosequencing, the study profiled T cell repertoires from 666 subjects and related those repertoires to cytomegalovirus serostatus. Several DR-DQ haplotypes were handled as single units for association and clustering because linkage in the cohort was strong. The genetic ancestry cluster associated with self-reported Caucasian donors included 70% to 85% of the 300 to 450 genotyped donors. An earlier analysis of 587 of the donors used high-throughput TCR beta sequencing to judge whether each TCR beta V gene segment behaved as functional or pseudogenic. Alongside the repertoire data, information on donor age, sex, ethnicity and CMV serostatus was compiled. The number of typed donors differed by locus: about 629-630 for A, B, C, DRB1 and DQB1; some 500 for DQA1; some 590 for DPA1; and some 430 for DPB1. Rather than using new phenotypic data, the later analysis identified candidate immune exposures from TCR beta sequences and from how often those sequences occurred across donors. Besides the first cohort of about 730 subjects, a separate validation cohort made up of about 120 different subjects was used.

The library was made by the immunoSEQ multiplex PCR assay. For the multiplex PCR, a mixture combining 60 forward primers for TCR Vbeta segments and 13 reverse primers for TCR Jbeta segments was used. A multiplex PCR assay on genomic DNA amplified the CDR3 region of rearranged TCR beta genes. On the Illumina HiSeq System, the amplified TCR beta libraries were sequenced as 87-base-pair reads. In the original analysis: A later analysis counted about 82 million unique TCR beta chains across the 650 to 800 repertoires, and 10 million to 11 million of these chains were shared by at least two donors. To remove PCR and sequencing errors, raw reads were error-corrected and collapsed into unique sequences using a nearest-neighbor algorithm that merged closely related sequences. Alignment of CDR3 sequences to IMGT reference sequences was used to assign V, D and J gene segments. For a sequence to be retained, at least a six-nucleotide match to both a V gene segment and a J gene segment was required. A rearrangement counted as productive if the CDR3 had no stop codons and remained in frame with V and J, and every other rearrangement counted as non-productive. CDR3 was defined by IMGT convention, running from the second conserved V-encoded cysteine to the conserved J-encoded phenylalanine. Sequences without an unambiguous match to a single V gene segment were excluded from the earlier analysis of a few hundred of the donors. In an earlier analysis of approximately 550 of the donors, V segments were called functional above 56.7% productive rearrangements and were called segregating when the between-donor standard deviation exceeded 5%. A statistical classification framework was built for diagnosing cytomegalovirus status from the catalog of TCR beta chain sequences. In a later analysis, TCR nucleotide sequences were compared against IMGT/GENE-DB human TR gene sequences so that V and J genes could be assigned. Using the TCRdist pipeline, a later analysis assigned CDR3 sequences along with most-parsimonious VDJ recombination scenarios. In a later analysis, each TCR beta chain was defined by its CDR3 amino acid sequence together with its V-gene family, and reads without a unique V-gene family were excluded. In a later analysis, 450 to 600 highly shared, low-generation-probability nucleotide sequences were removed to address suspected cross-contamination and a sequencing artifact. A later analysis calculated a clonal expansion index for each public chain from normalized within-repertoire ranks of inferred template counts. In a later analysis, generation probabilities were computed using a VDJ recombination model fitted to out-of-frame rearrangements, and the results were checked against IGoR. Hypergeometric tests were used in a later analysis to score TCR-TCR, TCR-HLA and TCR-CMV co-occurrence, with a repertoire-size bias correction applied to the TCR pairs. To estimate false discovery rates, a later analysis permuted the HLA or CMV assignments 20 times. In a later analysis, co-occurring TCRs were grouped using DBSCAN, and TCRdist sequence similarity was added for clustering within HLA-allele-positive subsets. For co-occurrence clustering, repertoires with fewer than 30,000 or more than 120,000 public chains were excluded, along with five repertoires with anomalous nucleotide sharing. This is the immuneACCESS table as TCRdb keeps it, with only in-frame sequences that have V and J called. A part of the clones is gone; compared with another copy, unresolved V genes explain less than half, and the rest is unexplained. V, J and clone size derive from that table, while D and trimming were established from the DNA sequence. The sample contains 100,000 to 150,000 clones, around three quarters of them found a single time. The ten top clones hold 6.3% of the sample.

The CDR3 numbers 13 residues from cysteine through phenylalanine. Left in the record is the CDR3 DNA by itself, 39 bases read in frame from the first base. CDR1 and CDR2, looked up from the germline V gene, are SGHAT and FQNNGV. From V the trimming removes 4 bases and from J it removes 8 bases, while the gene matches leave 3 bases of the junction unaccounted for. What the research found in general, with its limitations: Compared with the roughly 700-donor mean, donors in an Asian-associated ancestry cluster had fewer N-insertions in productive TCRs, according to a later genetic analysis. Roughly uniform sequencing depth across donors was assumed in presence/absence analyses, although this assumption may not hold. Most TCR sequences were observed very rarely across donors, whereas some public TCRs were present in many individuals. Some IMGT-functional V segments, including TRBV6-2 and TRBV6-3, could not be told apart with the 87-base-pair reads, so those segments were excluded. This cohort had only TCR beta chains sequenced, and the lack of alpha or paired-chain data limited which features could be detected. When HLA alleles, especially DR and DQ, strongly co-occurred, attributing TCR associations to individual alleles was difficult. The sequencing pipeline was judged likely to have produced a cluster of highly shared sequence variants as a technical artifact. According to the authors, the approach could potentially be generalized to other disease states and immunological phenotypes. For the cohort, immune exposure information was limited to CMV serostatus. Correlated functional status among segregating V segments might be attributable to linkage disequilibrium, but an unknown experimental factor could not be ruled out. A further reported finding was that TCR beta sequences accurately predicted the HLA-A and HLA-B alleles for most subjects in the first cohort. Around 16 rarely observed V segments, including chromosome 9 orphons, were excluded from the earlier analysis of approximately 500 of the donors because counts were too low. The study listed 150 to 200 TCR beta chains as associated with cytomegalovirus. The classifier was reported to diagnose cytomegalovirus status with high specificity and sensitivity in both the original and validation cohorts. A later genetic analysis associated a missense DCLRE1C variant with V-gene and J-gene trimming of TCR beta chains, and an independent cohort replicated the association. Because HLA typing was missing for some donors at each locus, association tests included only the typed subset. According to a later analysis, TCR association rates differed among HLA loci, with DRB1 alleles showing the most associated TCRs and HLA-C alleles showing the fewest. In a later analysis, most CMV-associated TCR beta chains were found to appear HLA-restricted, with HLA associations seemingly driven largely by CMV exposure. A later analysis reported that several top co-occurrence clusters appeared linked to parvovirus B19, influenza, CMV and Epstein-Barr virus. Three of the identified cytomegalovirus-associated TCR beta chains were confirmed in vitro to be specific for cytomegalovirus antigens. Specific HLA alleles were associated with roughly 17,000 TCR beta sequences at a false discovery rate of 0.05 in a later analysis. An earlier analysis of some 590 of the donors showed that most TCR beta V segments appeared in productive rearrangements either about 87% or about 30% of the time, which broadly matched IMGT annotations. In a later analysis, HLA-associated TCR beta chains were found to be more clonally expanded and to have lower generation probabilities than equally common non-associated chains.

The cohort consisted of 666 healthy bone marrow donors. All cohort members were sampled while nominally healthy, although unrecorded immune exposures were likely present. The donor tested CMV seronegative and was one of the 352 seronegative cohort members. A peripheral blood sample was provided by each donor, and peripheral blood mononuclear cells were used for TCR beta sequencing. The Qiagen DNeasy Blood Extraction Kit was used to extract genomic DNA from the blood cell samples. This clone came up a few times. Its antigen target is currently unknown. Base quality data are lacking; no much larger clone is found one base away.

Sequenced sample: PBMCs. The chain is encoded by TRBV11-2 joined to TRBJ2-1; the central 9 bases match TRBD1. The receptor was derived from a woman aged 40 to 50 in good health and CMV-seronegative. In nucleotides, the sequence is TGTGCCAGCAGCTCGTGGACAGGGGATGAGCAGTTCTTC. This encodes CASSSWTGDEQFF.